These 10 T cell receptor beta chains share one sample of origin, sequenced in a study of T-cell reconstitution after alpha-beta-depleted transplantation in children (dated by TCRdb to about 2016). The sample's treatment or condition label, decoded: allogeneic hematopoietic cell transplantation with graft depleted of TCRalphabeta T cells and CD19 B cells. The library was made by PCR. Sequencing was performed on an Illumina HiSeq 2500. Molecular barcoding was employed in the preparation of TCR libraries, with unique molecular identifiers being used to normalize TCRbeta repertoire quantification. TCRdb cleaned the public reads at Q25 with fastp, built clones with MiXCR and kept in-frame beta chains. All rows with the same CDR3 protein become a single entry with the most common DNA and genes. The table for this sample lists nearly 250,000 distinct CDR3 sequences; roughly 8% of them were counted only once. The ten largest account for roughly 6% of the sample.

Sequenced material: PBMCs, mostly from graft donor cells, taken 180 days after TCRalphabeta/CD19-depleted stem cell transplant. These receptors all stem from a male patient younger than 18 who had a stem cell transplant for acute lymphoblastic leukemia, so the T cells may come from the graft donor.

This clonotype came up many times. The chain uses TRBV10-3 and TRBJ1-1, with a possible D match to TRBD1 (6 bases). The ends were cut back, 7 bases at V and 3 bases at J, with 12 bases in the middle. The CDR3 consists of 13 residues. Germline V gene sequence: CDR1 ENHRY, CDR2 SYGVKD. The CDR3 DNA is TGTGCCATCACCCAGGGGAGGGACACTGAAGCTTTCTTT. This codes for CAITQGRDTEAFF.

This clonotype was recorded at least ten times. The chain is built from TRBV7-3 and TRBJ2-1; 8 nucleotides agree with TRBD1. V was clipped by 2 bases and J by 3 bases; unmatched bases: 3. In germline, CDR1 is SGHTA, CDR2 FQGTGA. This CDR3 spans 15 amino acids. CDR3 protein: CASSLVGTGYNEQFF. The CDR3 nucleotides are TGTGCCAGCAGCTTAGTCGGGACAGGCTACAATGAGCAGTTCTTC.

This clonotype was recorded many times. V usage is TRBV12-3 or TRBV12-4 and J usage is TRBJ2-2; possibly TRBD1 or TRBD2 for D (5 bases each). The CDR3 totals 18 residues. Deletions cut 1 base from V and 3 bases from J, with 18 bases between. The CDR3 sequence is CASSLVPGTGLHTGELFF. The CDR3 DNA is TGTGCCAGCAGTTTAGTTCCCGGGACCGGTTTACACACCGGGGAGCTGTTTTTT.

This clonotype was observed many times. The CDR3 is CASTDRGGSQPQHF. The CDR3 DNA follows: TGTGCCAGCACCGACAGGGGGGGGAGTCAGCCCCAGCATTTT. The genes are TRBV7-2 and TRBJ1-5; 9 nucleotides agree with TRBD1. The germline gives CDR1 SGHTA, CDR2 FQGNSA. V was pared by 7 bases and J by 6 bases, with 7 bases of the junction left unmatched. The CDR3 has 14 amino acids.

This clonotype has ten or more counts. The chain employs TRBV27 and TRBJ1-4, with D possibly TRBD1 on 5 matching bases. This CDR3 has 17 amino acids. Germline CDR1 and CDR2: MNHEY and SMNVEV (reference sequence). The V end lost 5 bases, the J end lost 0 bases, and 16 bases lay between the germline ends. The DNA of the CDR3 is TGTGCCAGCAGTCGGGGGGGGGTATATGCAACTAATGAAAAACTGTTTTTT. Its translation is CASSRGGVYATNEKLFF.

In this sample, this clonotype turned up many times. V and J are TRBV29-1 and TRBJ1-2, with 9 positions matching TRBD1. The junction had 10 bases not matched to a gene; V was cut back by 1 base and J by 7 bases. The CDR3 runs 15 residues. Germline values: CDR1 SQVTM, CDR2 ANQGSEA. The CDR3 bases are TGCAGCGTTGAAGCCCCGGACAGGGGTTACCGTGGCTACACCTTC. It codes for CSVEAPDRGYRGYTF.

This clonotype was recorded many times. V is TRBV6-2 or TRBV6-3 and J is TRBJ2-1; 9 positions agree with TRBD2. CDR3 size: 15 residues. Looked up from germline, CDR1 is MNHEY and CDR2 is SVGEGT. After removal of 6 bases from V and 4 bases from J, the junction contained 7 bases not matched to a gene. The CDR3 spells CASREAGGPYNEQFF. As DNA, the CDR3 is TGTGCCAGCAGGGAAGCGGGGGGCCCGTACAATGAGCAGTTCTTC.

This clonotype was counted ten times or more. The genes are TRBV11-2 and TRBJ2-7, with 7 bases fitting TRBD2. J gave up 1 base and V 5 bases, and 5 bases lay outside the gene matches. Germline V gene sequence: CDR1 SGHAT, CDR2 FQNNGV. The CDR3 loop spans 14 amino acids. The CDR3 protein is CASSVGGWSYEQYF. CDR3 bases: TGTGCCAGCAGCGTCGGGGGGTGGTCCTACGAGCAGTACTTC.

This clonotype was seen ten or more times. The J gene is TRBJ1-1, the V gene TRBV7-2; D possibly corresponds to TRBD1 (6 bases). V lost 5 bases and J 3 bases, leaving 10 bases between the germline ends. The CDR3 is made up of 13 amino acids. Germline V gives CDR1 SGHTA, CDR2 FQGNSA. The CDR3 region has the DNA TGTGCCAGCAGCACCAACAGGGACACTGAAGCTTTCTTT. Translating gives CASSTNRDTEAFF.

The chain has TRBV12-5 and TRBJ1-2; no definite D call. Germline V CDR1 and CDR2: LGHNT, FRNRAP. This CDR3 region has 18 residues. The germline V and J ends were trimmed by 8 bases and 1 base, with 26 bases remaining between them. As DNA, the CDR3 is TGTGCTAGTACACCTTCGGGAGGGCAGGATTCGGTTAACTATGGCTACACCTTC. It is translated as CASTPSGGQDSVNYGYTF.